This is a list of T cell receptor beta chains from one sample in a study of T-cell reconstitution after alpha-beta-depleted transplantation in children. MiXCR, applied by TCRdb to the PCR reads, yields one record per CDR3 protein. The data contain 98,000 or so distinct CDR3 sequences, 23% of them singletons. The source material was PBMCs, sampled before TCRalphabeta/CD19-depleted stem cell transplant. These receptors all stem from a boy younger than 10 with acute lymphoblastic leukemia, due to receive a stem cell transplant. The CDR3 runs from the conserved cysteine through the conserved F or W. D genes are given only for firm matches. The size field is filled for only some rows; it gives once, few, many or a size class.

V gene,D gene,J gene,clone size,CDR3 protein,CDR3 DNA
TRBV6-1,TRBD2,TRBJ2-2,NA,CASSIAGLNTGELFF,TGTGCCAGCAGTATAGCGGGGCTGAACACCGGGGAGCTGTTTTTT
TRBV12-3/TRBV12-4,NA,TRBJ1-5,few,CASSGPYSNQPQHF,TGTGCCAGCAGTGGGCCCTATAGCAATCAGCCCCAGCATTTT
TRBV12-3/TRBV12-4,NA,TRBJ2-1,few,CASSFFVGAANEQFF,TGTGCCAGCAGTTTTTTTGTAGGGGCGGCCAATGAGCAGTTCTTC
TRBV20-1,TRBD2,TRBJ2-1,NA,CSETSGRDNEQFF,TGCAGTGAGACTAGCGGGAGAGACAATGAGCAGTTCTTC
TRBV27,NA,TRBJ2-2,few,CASKKRDATGELFF,TGTGCCAGCAAGAAACGGGACGCCACCGGGGAGCTGTTTTTT
TRBV6-2/TRBV6-3,TRBD1,TRBJ2-5,NA,CASSWDRGKETQYF,TGTGCCAGCAGTTGGGACAGGGGGAAAGAGACCCAGTACTTC
TRBV7-8,NA,TRBJ1-5,NA,CASSLMGGSVAQPQHF,TGTGCCAGCAGCTTAATGGGGGGGTCAGTCGCCCAGCCCCAGCATTTT
TRBV6-1,NA,TRBJ2-2,NA,CASSSPGPRTGELFF,TGTGCCAGCAGCTCCCCTGGGCCCAGGACCGGGGAGCTGTTTTTT
TRBV10-3,NA,TRBJ2-6,NA,CAISEPMSASGANVLTF,TGTGCCATCAGTGAGCCGATGTCGGCTTCTGGGGCCAACGTCCTGACTTTC
TRBV7-9,TRBD2,TRBJ2-1,few,CASSLHTGTSGGDEQFF,TGTGCCAGCAGCTTACACACCGGGACTAGCGGAGGTGATGAGCAGTTCTTC
TRBV20-1,TRBD2,TRBJ2-1,few,CSATLAGLYNEQFF,TGCAGTGCTACACTAGCGGGACTATACAATGAGCAGTTCTTC
TRBV5-1,NA,TRBJ2-5,few,CASGRIPQETQYF,TGCGCCAGCGGGCGCATCCCCCAAGAGACCCAGTACTTC
TRBV2,TRBD2,TRBJ2-3,NA,CASTRTSGGRDTQYF,TGTGCCAGCACCCGGACTAGCGGAGGGCGCGATACGCAGTATTTT
TRBV24-1,NA,TRBJ1-5,NA,CATSGGGRDQPQHF,TGTGCCACCAGTGGGGGGGGCAGAGATCAGCCCCAGCATTTT